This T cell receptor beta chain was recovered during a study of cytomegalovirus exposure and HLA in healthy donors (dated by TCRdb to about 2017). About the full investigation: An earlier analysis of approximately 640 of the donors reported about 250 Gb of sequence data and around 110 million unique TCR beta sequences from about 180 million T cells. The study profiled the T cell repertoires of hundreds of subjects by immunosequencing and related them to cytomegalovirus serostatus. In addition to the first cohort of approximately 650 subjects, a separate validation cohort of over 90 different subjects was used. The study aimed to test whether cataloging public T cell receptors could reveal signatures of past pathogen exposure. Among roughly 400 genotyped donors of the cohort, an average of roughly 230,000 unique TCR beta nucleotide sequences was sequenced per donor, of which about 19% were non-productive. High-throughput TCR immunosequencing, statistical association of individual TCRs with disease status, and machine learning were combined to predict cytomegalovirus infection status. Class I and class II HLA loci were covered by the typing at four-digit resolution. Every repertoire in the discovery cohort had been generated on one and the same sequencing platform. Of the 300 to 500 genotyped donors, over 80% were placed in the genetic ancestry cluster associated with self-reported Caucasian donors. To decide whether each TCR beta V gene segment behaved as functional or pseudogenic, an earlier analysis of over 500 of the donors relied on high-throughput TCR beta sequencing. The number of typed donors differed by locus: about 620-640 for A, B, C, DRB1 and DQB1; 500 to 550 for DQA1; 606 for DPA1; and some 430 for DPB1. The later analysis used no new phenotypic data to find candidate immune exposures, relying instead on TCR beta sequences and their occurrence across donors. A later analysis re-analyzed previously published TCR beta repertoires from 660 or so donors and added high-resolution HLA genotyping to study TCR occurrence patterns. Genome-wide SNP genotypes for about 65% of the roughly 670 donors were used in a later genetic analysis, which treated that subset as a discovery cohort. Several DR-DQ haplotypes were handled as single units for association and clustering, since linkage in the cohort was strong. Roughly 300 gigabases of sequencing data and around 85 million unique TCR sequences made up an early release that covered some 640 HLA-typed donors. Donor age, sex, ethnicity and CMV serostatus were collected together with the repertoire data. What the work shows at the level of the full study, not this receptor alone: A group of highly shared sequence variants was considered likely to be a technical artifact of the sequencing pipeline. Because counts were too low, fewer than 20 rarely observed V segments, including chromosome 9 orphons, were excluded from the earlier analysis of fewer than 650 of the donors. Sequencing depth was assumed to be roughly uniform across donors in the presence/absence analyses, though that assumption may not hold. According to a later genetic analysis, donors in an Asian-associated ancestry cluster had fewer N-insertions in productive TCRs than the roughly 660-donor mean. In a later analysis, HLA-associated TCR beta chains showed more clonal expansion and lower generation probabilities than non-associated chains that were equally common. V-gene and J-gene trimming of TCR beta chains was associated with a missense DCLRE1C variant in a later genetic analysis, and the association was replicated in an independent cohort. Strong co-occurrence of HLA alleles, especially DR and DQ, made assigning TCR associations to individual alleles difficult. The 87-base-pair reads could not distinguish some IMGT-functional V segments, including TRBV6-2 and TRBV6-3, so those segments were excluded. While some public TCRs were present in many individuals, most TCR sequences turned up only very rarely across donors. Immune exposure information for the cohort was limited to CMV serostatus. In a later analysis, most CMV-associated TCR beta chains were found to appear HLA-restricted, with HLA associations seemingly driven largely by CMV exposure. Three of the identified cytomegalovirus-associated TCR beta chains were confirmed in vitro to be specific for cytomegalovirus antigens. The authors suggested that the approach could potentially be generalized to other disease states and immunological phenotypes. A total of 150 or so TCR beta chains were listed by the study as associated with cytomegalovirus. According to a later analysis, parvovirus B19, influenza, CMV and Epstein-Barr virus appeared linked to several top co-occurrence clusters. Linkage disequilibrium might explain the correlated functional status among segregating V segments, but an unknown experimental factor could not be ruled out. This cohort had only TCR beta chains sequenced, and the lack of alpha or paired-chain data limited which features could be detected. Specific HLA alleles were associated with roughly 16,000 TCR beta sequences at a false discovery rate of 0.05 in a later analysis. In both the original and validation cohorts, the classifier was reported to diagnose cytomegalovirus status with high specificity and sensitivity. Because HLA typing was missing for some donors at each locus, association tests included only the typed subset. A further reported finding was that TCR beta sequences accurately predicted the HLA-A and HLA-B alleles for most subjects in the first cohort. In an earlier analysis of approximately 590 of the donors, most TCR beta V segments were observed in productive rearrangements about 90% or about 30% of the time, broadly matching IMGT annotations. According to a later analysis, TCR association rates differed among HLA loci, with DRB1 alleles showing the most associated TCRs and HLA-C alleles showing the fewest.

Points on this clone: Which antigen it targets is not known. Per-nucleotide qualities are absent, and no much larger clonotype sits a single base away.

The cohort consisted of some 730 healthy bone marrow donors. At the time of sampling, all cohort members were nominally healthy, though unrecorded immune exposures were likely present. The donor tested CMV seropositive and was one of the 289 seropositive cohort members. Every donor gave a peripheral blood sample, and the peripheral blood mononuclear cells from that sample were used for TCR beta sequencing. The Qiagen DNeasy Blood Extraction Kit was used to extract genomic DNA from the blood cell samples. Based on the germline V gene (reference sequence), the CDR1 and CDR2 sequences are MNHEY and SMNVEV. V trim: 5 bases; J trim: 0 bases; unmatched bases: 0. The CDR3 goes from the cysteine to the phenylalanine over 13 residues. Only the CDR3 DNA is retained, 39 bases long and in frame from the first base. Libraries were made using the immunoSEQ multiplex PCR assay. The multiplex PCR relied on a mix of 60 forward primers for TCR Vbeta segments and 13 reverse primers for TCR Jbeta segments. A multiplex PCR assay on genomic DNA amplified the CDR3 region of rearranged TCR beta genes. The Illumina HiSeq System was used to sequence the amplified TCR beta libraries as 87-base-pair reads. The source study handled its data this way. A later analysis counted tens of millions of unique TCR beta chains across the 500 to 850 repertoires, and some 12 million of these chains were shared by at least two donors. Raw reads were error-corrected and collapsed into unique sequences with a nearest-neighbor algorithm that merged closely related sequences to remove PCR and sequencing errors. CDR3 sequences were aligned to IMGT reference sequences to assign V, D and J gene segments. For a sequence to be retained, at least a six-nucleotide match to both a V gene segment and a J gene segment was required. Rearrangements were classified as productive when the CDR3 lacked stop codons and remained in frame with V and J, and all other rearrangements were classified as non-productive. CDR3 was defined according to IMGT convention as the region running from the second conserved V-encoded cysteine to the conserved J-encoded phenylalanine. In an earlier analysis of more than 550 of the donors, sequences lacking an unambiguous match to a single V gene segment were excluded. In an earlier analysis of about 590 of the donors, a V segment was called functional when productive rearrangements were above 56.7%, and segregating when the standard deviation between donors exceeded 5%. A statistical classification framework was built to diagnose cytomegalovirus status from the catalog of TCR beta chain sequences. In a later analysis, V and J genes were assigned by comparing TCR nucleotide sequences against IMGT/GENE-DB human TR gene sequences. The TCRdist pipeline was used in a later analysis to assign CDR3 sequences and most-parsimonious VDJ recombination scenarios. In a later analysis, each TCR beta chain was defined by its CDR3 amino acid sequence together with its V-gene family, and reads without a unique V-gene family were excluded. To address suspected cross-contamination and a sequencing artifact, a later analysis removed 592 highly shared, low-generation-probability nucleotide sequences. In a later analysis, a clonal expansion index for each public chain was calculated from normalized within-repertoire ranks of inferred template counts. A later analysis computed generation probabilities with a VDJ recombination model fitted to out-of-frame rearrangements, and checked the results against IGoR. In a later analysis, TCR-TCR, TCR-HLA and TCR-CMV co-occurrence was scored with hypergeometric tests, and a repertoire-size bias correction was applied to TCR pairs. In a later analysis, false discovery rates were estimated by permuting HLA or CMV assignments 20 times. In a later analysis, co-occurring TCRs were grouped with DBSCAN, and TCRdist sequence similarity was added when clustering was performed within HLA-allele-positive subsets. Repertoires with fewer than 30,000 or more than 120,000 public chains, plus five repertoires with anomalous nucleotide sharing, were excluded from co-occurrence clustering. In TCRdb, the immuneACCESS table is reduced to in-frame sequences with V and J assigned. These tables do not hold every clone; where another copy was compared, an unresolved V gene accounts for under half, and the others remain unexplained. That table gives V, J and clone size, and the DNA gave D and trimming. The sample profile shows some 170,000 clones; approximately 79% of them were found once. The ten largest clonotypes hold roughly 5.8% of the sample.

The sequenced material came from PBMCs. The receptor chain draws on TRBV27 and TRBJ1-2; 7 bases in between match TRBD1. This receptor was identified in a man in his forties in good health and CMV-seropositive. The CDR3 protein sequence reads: CASSQGANYGYTF. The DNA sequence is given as TGTGCCAGCAGTCAGGGGGCTAACTATGGCTACACCTTC.